What follows describes a single TCR beta chain. No antigen is known for it. The CDR3 contains 13 residues. The V end was cut by 4 bases, the J end by 12 bases, with 17 bases between. Germline V gives CDR1 SGHNT, CDR2 YYREEE (reference sequence). This sample was taken from a study of cytomegalovirus exposure and HLA in healthy donors. General study results and limits: Researchers catalogued approximately 170 TCR beta chains as cytomegalovirus-associated. Most sequenced TCRs were rare (though some public TCRs occurred in many donors).

The validation cohort, a group of 120 subjects, included the donors and was separate from the roughly 670-subject first cohort. Data came from immunoSEQ multiplex PCR; TCRdb stores just in-frame clones and leaves some out. The table includes approximately 160,000 clones, 84% detected once. The receptor was derived from a man aged 30-40 years in good health and CMV-seropositive. The material sequenced was PBMCs. V gene TRBV5-4 combines with J gene TRBJ2-4, with a possible D match to TRBD1 (5 bases). The DNA of the CDR3 is TGTGCCAGCAGCGATGGGGCCCTCGAAAATCAGTACTTC. Translating it yields CASSDGALENQYF.